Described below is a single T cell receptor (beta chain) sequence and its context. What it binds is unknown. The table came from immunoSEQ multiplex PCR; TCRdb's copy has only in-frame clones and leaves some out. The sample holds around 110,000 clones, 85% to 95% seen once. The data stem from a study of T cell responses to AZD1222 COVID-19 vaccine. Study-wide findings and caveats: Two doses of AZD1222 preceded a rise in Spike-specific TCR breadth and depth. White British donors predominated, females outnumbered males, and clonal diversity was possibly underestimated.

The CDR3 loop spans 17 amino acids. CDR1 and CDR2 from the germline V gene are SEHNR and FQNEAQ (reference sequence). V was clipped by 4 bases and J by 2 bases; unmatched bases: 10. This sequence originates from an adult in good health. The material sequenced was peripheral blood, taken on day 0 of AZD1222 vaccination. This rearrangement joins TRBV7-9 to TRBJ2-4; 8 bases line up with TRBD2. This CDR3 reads CASSSGLAGLTKNIQYF. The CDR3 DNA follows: TGTGCCAGCAGCTCAGGACTAGCAGGCCTTACCAAAAACATTCAGTACTTC.